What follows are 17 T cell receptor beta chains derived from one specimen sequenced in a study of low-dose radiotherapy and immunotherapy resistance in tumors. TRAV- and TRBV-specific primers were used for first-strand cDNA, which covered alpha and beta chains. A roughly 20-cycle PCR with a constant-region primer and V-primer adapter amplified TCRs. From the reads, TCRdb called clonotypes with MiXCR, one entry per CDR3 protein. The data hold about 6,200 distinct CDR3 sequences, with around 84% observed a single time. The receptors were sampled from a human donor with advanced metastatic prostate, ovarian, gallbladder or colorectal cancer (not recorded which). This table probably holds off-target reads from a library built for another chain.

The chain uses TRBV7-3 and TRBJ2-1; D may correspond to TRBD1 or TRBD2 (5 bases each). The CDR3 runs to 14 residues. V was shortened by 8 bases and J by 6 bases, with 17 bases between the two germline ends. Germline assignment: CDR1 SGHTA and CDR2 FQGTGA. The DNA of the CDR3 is TGTGCCAGCTCCGTTGGGGGAATCTTCAATGAGCAGTTCTTC. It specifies CASSVGGIFNEQFF.

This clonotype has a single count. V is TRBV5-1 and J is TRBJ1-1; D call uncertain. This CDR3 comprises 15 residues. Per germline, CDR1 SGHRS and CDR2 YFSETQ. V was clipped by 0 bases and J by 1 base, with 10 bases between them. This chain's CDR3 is CASSLVAAGNTEAFF. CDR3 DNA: TGCGCCAGCAGCTTGGTGGCGGCAGGGAACACTGAAGCTTTCTTT.

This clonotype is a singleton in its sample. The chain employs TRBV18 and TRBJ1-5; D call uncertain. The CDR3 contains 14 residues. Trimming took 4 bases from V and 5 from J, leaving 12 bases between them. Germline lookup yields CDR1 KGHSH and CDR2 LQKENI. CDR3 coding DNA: TGTGCCAGCTCACTCCAAAATAGGGATCAGCCCCAGCATTTT. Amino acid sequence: CASSLQNRDQPQHF.

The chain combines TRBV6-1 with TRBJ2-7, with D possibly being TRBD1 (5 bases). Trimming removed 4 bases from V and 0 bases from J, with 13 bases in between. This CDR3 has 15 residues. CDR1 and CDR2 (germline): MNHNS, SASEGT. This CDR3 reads CASSVDSVSSYEQYF. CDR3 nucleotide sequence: TGTGCCAGCAGTGTCGACAGCGTAAGCTCCTACGAGCAGTACTTC.

In nucleotides, the CDR3 is TGTGCCAGCAGCCTGACTAGCGGGAGTTTCTACGAGCAGTACTTC. Translating gives CASSLTSGSFYEQYF. The V gene is TRBV3-1, the J gene TRBJ2-7, with 12 bases that match TRBD2. The germline V gene has CDR1 LGHDT and CDR2 YNNKEL (reference sequence). V lost 4 bases, J lost 3 bases, and 4 bases stayed unmatched. The CDR3 loop spans 15 amino acids.

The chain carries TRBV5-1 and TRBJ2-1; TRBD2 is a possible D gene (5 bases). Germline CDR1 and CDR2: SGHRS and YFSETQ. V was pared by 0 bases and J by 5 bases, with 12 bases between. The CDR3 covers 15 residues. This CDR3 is CASSLGGSGNNEQFF. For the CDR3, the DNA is TGCGCCAGCAGCTTGGGAGGGAGTGGAAACAATGAGCAGTTCTTC.

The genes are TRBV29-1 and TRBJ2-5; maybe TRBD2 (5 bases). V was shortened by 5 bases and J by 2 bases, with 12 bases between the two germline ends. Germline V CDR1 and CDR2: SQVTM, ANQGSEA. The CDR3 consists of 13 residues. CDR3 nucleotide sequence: TGCAGCGTTCAGCCCAGCGGACAAGAGACCCAGTACTTC. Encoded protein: CSVQPSGQETQYF.

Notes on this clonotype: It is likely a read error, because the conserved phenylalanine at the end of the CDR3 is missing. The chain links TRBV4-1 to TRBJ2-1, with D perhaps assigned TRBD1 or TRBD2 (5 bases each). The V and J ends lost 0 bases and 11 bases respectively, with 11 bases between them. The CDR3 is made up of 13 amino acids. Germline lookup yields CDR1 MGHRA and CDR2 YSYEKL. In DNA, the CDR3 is TGCGCCAGCAGCCAAGATGGGGGTTTTAAGCAGTTCCTC. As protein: CASSQDGGFKQFL.

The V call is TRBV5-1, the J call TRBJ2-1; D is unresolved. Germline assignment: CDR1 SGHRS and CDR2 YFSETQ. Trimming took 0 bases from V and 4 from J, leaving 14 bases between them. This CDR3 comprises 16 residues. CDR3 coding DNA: TGCGCCAGCAGCTTGGGCGGTAGTGGCCCGTACAATGAGCAGTTCTTC. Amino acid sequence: CASSLGGSGPYNEQFF.

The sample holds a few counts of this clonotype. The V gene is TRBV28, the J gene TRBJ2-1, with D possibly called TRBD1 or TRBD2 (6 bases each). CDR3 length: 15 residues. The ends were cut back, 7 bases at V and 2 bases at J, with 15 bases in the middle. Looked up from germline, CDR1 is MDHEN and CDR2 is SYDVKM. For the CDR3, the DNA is TGTGCCAGCACCCCTGGGGGGCGCACCTACAATGAGCAGTTCTTC. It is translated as CASTPGGRTYNEQFF.

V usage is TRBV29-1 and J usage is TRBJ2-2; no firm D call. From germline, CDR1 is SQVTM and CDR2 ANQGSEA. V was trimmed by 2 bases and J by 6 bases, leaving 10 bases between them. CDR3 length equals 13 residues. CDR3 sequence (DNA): TGCAGCGTTGAAATTGGCCAGTCCGGGGAGCTGTTTTTT. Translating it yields CSVEIGQSGELFF.

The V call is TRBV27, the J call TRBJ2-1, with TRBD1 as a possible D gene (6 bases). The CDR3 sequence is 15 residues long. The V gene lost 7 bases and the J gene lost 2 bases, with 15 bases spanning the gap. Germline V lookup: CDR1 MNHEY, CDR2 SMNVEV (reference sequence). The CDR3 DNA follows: TGTGCCAGCAACAAAGGACAGTCTCCCTACAATGAGCAGTTCTTC. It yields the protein CASNKGQSPYNEQFF.

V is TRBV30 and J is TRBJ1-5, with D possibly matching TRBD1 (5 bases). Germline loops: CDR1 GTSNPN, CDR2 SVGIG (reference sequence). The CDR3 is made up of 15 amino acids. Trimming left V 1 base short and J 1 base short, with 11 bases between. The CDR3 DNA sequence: TGTGCCTGGAGTGACCCAGGGTTCAGCAATCAGCCCCAGCATTTT. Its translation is CAWSDPGFSNQPQHF.

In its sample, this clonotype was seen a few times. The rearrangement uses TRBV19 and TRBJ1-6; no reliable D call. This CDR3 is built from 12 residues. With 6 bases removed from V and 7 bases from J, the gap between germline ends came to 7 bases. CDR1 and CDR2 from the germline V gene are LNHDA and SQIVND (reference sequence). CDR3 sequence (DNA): TGTGCCAGTAGCAATCTGAATTCACCCCTCCACTTT. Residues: CASSNLNSPLHF.

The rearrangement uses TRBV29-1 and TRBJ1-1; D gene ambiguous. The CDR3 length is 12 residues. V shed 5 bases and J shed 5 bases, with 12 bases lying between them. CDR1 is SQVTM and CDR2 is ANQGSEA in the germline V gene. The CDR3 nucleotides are TGCAGCGTTAATCTTGGGGTTACTGAAGCTTTCTTT. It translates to CSVNLGVTEAFF.

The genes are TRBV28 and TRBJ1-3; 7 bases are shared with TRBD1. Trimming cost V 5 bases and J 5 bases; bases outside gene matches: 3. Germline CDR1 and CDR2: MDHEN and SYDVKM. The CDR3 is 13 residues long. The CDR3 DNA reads TGTGCCAGCAGTGCGACAGGGAGAAACACCATATATTTT. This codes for CASSATGRNTIYF.

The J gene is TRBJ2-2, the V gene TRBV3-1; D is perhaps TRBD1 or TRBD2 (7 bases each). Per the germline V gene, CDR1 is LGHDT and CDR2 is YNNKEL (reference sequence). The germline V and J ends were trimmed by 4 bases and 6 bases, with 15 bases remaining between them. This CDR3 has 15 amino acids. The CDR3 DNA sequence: TGTGCCAGCAGCCTCGGACTAGGGGGCCCCGGGGAGCTGTTTTTT. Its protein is CASSLGLGGPGELFF.